Detailed here is one TCR beta chain. The antigen is not known. The data were obtained in a study of T cell clonotyping in hematopoietic cell transplantation. Germline V gene sequence: CDR1 GTSNPN, CDR2 SVGIG (reference sequence). The CDR3 consists of 11 residues. V was cut by 1 base and J by 4 bases, with 5 bases left in between. This table comes from immunoSEQ multiplex PCR, and its TCRdb copy is limited to in-frame clones, with some not included. Counted here are approximately 5,000 clones, about 80% occurring once; the ten biggest clones make up just over 20%. Blood collection times were about day -28 and days 30, 100, 180 posttransplant. The study, taken as a whole, reports: Graft donor and pretransplant recipient Inverse Simpson Index values predicted broader posttransplant TCR diversity. At the given depth, recipient repertoires were over 95% de novo clonotypes. Recipient TCR diversity dropped after transplant; expanded clonotypes rose from day 30 to 180.

The chain uses TRBV30 and TRBJ2-7; D is ambiguous. The material sequenced was peripheral blood mononuclear cells, taken 100 days after allogeneic stem cell transplant. This TCR derives from a male patient between 60 and 69 years old who had an allogeneic stem cell transplant, so T cells may come from the graft donor. Some clones in this sample may be carry-over from other donors' samples. The CDR3 loop reads CAWSAQYEQYF. The CDR3 nucleotides read TGTGCCTGGAGTGCCCAGTACGAGCAGTACTTC.